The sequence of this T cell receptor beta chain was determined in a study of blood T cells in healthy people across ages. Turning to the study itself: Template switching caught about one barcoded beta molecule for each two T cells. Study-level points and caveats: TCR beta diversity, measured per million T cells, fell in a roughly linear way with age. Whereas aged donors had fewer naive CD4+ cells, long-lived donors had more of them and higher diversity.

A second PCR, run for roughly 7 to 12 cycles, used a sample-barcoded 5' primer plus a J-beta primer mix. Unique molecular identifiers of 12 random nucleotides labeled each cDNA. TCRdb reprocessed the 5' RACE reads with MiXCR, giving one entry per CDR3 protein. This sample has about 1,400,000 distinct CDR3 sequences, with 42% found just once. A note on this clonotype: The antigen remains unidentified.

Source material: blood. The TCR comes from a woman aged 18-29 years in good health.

The CDR3 region has the DNA TGCGCCAGCAGCCATTCGACAGGGCTGAATTCACCCCTCCACTTT. Translation: CASSHSTGLNSPLHF. The chain is built from TRBV4-1 and TRBJ1-6; 7 nucleotides match TRBD1. The CDR3 sequence is 15 residues long. The J segment lost 7 bases and the V segment lost 3 bases, leaving 6 bases of the junction unmatched. Germline CDR1 is MGHRA and CDR2 is YSYEKL.